This entry concerns a single TCR beta chain. The sample is drawn from a study of blood T cell repertoires in COVID-19. Clones were read by immunoSEQ multiplex PCR, and TCRdb kept only the in-frame ones, dropping some. The sample yields 300,000 to 400,000 clones, roughly 84% seen once. V lost 3 bases to trimming and J lost 3 bases, with 21 bases between them. In germline, CDR1 is MDHEN, CDR2 SYDVKM. There are 18 residues in the CDR3. The genes are TRBV28 and TRBJ1-3; D not resolved. The sample was peripheral blood. The receptor was isolated from a man aged 50 to 59 with active or convalescent COVID-19. The CDR3 region has the DNA TGTGCCAGCAGTTTCCCTAGGAAGGAGTATGAGATTGGAAACACCATATATTTT. Protein: CASSFPRKEYEIGNTIYF.